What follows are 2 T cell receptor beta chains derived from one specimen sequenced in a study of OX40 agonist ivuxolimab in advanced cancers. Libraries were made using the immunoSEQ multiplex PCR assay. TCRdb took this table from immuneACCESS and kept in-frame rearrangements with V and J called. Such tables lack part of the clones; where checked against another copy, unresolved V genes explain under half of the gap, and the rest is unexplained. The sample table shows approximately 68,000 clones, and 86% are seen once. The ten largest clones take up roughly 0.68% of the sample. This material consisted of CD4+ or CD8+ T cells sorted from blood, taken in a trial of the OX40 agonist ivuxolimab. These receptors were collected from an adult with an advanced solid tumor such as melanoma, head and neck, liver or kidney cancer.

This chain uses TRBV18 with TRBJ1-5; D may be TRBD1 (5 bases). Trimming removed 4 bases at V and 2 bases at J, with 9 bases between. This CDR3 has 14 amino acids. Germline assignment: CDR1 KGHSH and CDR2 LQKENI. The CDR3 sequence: CASSLIQGNQPQHF. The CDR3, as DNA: TGTGCCAGCTCACTTATACAGGGCAATCAGCCCCAGCATTTT. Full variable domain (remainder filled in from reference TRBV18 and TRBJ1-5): NAGVMQNPRHLVRRRGQEARLRCSPMKGHSHVYWYRQLPEEGLKFMVYLQKENIIDESGMPKERFSAEFPKEGPSILRIQQVVRGDSAAYFCASSLIQGNQPQHFGDGTRLSIL.

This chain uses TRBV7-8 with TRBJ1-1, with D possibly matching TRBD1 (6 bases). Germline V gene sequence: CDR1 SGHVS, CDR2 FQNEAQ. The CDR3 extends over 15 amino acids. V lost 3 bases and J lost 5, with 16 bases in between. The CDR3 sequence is CASSFSWGQATEAFF. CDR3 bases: TGTGCCAGCAGCTTTTCGTGGGGGCAAGCGACTGAAGCTTTCTTT.